A selection of T cell receptor beta chains follows, all from one sample in a study of blood T cell repertoires in COVID-19. The data were produced by immunoSEQ multiplex PCR, yet TCRdb's version contains in-frame clones alone and is incomplete. The sample has under 65,000 clones, more than 70% seen once. The sample taken for sequencing was peripheral blood. These receptors came from a human donor in a cohort sampled during active COVID-19. CDR3s include the opening cysteine and the closing phenylalanine or tryptophan. A D gene is named only where the DNA matches it firmly. Only part of the rows carry a size: once, few, many, or a class if the clone is expanded.

clone_size: -
d_call: -
v_call: TRBV10-3
j_call: TRBJ1-1
cdr3_aa: CAISETGQNTEAFF
cdr3_nt: TGTGCCATCAGTGAGACGGGTCAAAACACTGAAGCTTTCTTT

clone_size: -
d_call: TRBD2
v_call: TRBV6-5
j_call: TRBJ2-1
cdr3_aa: CASSRTSGGNNEQFF
cdr3_nt: TGTGCCAGCAGCCGGACTAGCGGGGGTAACAATGAGCAGTTCTTC

clone_size: -
d_call: -
v_call: TRBV5-1
j_call: TRBJ1-6
cdr3_aa: CASKLGGDYNSPLHF
cdr3_nt: TGCGCCAGCAAGTTAGGGGGGGATTATAATTCACCCCTCCACTTT

clone_size: -
d_call: TRBD1
v_call: TRBV10-3
j_call: TRBJ1-2
cdr3_aa: CAISDPNRGEGGYTF
cdr3_nt: TGTGCCATCAGTGACCCAAACAGGGGTGAAGGTGGCTACACCTTC

clone_size: -
d_call: -
v_call: TRBV6-2/TRBV6-3
j_call: TRBJ2-1
cdr3_aa: CASSFDWSSYNEQFF
cdr3_nt: TGTGCCAGCAGCTTTGACTGGAGCTCCTACAATGAGCAGTTCTTC

clone_size: -
d_call: TRBD1
v_call: TRBV4-1
j_call: TRBJ2-7
cdr3_aa: CASSQGQGTFYEQYF
cdr3_nt: TGCGCCAGCAGCCAAGGACAGGGGACCTTCTACGAGCAGTACTTC

clone_size: -
d_call: -
v_call: TRBV9
j_call: TRBJ2-3
cdr3_aa: CASSVETPEPSTDTQYF
cdr3_nt: TGTGCCAGCAGCGTAGAGACGCCGGAGCCTAGCACAGATACGCAGTATTTT

clone_size: -
d_call: -
v_call: TRBV5-7
j_call: TRBJ1-2
cdr3_aa: CASSHPEDRLYGYTF
cdr3_nt: TGTGCCAGCAGCCACCCCGAGGACAGACTCTATGGCTACACCTTC

clone_size: -
d_call: -
v_call: TRBV4-2
j_call: TRBJ2-5
cdr3_aa: CASSQAFQETQYF
cdr3_nt: TGTGCCAGCAGCCAAGCGTTCCAAGAGACCCAGTACTTC

clone_size: -
d_call: TRBD2
v_call: TRBV7-2
j_call: TRBJ2-3
cdr3_aa: CASRQGLAGGTDTQYF
cdr3_nt: TGTGCCAGCAGACAAGGACTAGCGGGGGGCACAGATACGCAGTATTTT

clone_size: -
d_call: TRBD1
v_call: TRBV7-2
j_call: TRBJ2-7
cdr3_aa: CASSPGQGDYEQYF
cdr3_nt: TGTGCCAGCAGCCCGGGACAGGGGGACTACGAGCAGTACTTC

clone_size: -
d_call: -
v_call: TRBV30
j_call: TRBJ1-1
cdr3_aa: CACTQIGPNTEAFF
cdr3_nt: TGTGCCTGCACCCAGATTGGCCCGAACACTGAAGCTTTCTTT

clone_size: -
d_call: -
v_call: TRBV19
j_call: TRBJ2-1
cdr3_aa: CASSIGVGEDEQFF
cdr3_nt: TGTGCCAGTAGTATCGGAGTCGGCGAGGATGAGCAGTTCTTC

clone_size: once
d_call: TRBD2
v_call: TRBV11-3
j_call: TRBJ2-3
cdr3_aa: CASSHSGSADTQYF
cdr3_nt: TGTGCCAGCAGCCATAGCGGGAGCGCAGATACGCAGTATTTT

clone_size: -
d_call: TRBD1
v_call: TRBV30
j_call: TRBJ2-7
cdr3_aa: CAWGKGQGPYEQYF
cdr3_nt: TGTGCCTGGGGGAAGGGACAGGGGCCCTACGAGCAGTACTTC

clone_size: -
d_call: -
v_call: TRBV7-2
j_call: TRBJ2-1
cdr3_aa: CASSANYNEQFF
cdr3_nt: TGTGCCAGCAGCGCGAATTACAATGAGCAGTTCTTC